This T cell receptor (beta chain) stems from a study of cytomegalovirus exposure and HLA in healthy donors (dated by TCRdb to about 2017). With respect to the entire study: In an earlier analysis of 587 of the donors, 250 to 350 Gb of sequence data and 117 million unique TCR beta sequences from some 170 million T cells were reported. An early release covering about 600 HLA-typed donors comprised about 300 gigabases of sequencing data and tens of millions of unique TCR sequences. Of the 398 genotyped donors, around 81% fell in the genetic ancestry cluster associated with self-reported Caucasian donors. The study aimed to test whether signatures of past pathogen exposure could be identified by cataloging public T cell receptors. The study profiled the T cell repertoires of 500 to 800 subjects by immunosequencing and related them to cytomegalovirus serostatus. In addition to the first cohort of around 670 subjects, a separate validation cohort of 100 to 150 different subjects was used. To predict cytomegalovirus infection status, the study brought together high-throughput TCR immunosequencing, statistical association of individual TCRs with disease status, and machine learning. A later analysis re-analyzed previously published TCR beta repertoires from hundreds of donors and added high-resolution HLA genotyping to study TCR occurrence patterns. Rather than using new phenotypic data, the later analysis identified candidate immune exposures from TCR beta sequences and from how often those sequences occurred across donors. An earlier analysis of approximately 580 of the donors used high-throughput TCR beta sequencing to judge whether each TCR beta V gene segment behaved as functional or pseudogenic. Donor age, sex, ethnicity and CMV serostatus were collected together with the repertoire data. A later genetic analysis took genome-wide SNP genotypes for about three fifths of the 666 donors and used that subset as a discovery cohort. Every discovery cohort repertoire had been produced on one sequencing platform. Both class I and class II loci were covered by HLA typing, at four-digit resolution. Typing coverage differed by locus: A, B, C, DRB1 and DQB1 were typed in roughly 629-640 donors, DQA1 in 500 to 550, DPA1 in 600 to 610, and DPB1 in 472. Because of strong linkage in the cohort, 4 to 6 DR-DQ haplotypes were treated as single units for association and clustering. Among about 400 genotyped donors of the cohort, an average of about 240,000 unique TCR beta nucleotide sequences was sequenced per donor, of which about 18% were non-productive. Summary of the overall study and its limitations: The study gave a list of around 170 TCR beta chains associated with cytomegalovirus. Linkage disequilibrium might explain the correlated functional status among segregating V segments, but an unknown experimental factor could not be ruled out. A later analysis associated about 18,000 TCR beta sequences with specific HLA alleles at a false discovery rate of 0.05. The sequencing pipeline was judged likely to have produced a cluster of highly shared sequence variants as a technical artifact. Strong co-occurrence of HLA alleles, especially DR and DQ, made assigning TCR associations to individual alleles difficult. The authors suggested that the approach could potentially be generalized to other disease states and immunological phenotypes. Some IMGT-functional V segments, including TRBV6-2 and TRBV6-3, could not be distinguished by the 87-base-pair reads and were therefore excluded. In vitro tests confirmed that a few of the cytomegalovirus-associated TCR beta chains recognize cytomegalovirus antigens. In a later analysis, HLA-associated TCR beta chains were found to be more clonally expanded and to have lower generation probabilities than equally common non-associated chains. Seventeen rarely observed V segments, including chromosome 9 orphons, were excluded from the earlier analysis of some 590 of the donors because counts were too low. In a later analysis, the rate of TCR association differed among HLA loci, with DRB1 alleles having the most associated TCRs and HLA-C alleles having the fewest. In an earlier analysis of 500 to 650 of the donors, most TCR beta V segments appeared in productive rearrangements about 87% or about 30% of the time, broadly matching IMGT annotations. A later analysis reported that several top co-occurrence clusters appeared linked to parvovirus B19, influenza, CMV and Epstein-Barr virus. Because HLA typing was unavailable for some donors at each locus, only the typed subset was used in association tests. Cytomegalovirus status was reported to be diagnosed by the classifier with high specificity and sensitivity in both the original and validation cohorts. While some public TCRs were present in many individuals, most TCR sequences turned up only very rarely across donors. Presence/absence analyses assumed roughly uniform sequencing depth across donors, an assumption that may not hold. A further reported finding was that TCR beta sequences accurately predicted the HLA-A and HLA-B alleles for most subjects in the first cohort. Only TCR beta chains were sequenced in this cohort, and the absence of alpha or paired-chain data limited detectable features. V-gene and J-gene trimming of TCR beta chains was associated with a missense DCLRE1C variant in a later genetic analysis, and the association was replicated in an independent cohort. A later analysis found that most CMV-associated TCR beta chains appeared HLA-restricted, with HLA associations seemingly driven largely by CMV exposure. A later genetic analysis reported fewer N-insertions in productive TCRs among donors in an Asian-associated ancestry cluster than the roughly 670-donor mean. CMV serostatus was the only immune exposure information available for the cohort.

V has 0 bases trimmed and J has 12 bases trimmed; junction bases matching no gene number 11. CDR1 and CDR2 are read off the germline V gene (reference sequence) as LNHDA and SQIVND. From the cysteine through the phenylalanine, the CDR3 covers 15 amino acids. The only DNA kept is the CDR3, 45 bases in frame from the first base. Note on this clone: This receptor's antigen is unknown. Base-call qualities are not available, and no considerably larger clone is one nucleotide away.

The cohort consisted of approximately 690 healthy bone marrow donors. All cohort members were sampled while nominally healthy, although unrecorded immune exposures were likely present. The donor was CMV seronegative and was included in the group of 352 seronegative cohort members. A peripheral blood sample was provided by each donor, and peripheral blood mononuclear cells were used for TCR beta sequencing. The Qiagen DNeasy Blood Extraction Kit was used to extract genomic DNA from the blood cell samples. The library was obtained by the immunoSEQ multiplex PCR assay. For the multiplex PCR, a mixture combining 60 forward primers for TCR Vbeta segments and 13 reverse primers for TCR Jbeta segments was used. A multiplex PCR assay on genomic DNA amplified the CDR3 region of rearranged TCR beta genes. Amplified TCR beta libraries were sequenced as 87-base-pair reads on the Illumina HiSeq System. The original methods were these. A later analysis tallied roughly 80 million unique TCR beta chains across the 700 or so repertoires, and some 12 million of those chains were shared by two or more donors. Raw reads were error-corrected and collapsed into unique sequences with a nearest-neighbor algorithm that merged closely related sequences to remove PCR and sequencing errors. CDR3 sequences were aligned to IMGT reference sequences to assign V, D and J gene segments. For a sequence to be retained, a match of at least six nucleotides was required to both a V gene segment and a J gene segment. Rearrangements were classified as productive when the CDR3 lacked stop codons and remained in frame with V and J, and all other rearrangements were classified as non-productive. CDR3 was defined according to IMGT convention as the region running from the second conserved V-encoded cysteine to the conserved J-encoded phenylalanine. In an earlier analysis of around 640 of the donors, sequences lacking an unambiguous match to a single V gene segment were excluded. In an earlier analysis of 500 to 750 of the donors, V segments were called functional above 56.7% productive rearrangements and were called segregating when the between-donor standard deviation exceeded 5%. To diagnose cytomegalovirus status from the catalog of TCR beta chain sequences, a statistical classification framework was built. In a later analysis, V and J genes were assigned by comparing TCR nucleotide sequences against IMGT/GENE-DB human TR gene sequences. The TCRdist pipeline was used in a later analysis to assign CDR3 sequences and most-parsimonious VDJ recombination scenarios. In a later analysis, each TCR beta chain was defined by its CDR3 amino acid sequence together with its V-gene family, and reads without a unique V-gene family were excluded. As a way to deal with suspected cross-contamination and a sequencing artifact, a later analysis dropped roughly 620 nucleotide sequences that were highly shared and had low generation probability. In a later analysis, a clonal expansion index for each public chain was calculated from normalized within-repertoire ranks of inferred template counts. Generation probabilities in a later analysis came from a VDJ recombination model fitted to out-of-frame rearrangements, and those results were checked against IGoR. In a later analysis, hypergeometric tests were used to score TCR-TCR, TCR-HLA and TCR-CMV co-occurrence, with a repertoire-size bias correction applied to TCR pairs. A later analysis estimated false discovery rates by permuting HLA or CMV assignments 20 times. In a later analysis, co-occurring TCRs were grouped using DBSCAN, with TCRdist sequence similarity added in when clustering inside HLA-allele-positive subsets. Co-occurrence clustering excluded repertoires with fewer than 30,000 or more than 120,000 public chains, plus five with anomalous nucleotide sharing. Imported from immuneACCESS, the table was reduced by TCRdb to in-frame sequences with V and J called. These copies leave out some clones; in studies compared against another copy, an unresolved V gene accounts for under half, and the cause of the remainder is not known. That table is the source of V, J and clone size, and D and trimming were worked out from the DNA. Present in this sample are over 150,000 clones, around 75% of which were seen just once. Of the sample, approximately 2.9% falls within the top ten clones.

The chain is encoded by TRBV19 joined to TRBJ2-1; 7 bases in the junction line up with TRBD1. The sequence derives from a male donor in good health and CMV-seronegative. The sequenced material came from PBMCs. For the CDR3, the sequence is CASSIDINRGLPQFF. The DNA reads as follows: TGTGCCAGTAGTATAGATATAAACAGGGGCTTACCGCAGTTCTTC.